The next 17 T cell receptor beta chains were all read from a single sample in a study of PD-1 blockade in mismatch repair-deficient tumors listed by TCRdb under 2017. Library method: the immunoSEQ multiplex PCR assay. The table comes from immuneACCESS by way of TCRdb, which keeps in-frame sequences with V and J called. Part of the clones is missing from these tables; in studies checked, under half for an unresolved V gene and the rest for unknown reasons. Recorded for this sample are approximately 80,000 clones; around 80% of them occurred a single time. Less than 6% of the sample belongs to the ten largest clones. The sequencing used peripheral blood, collected 44 weeks after starting pembrolizumab. These receptors originate from an adult with mismatch repair-deficient cancer.

The J gene is TRBJ2-4, the V gene TRBV4-1; TRBD2 aligns across 8 bases. V was clipped by 2 bases and J by 1 base; unmatched bases: 22. Germline CDR1 is MGHRA and CDR2 is YSYEKL. The CDR3 has 22 residues. The CDR3 bases are TGCGCCAGCAGCCAATCCCCCACTGAGCTAGCGGGTTCTCCCCTCGCCAAAAACATTCAGTACTTC. Protein: CASSQSPTELAGSPLAKNIQYF.

The rearrangement links TRBV7-2 to TRBJ2-7; the D is unclear. The V end was cut by 1 base, the J end by 5 bases, with 6 bases between. CDR3 length: 12 residues. Germline values: CDR1 SGHTA, CDR2 FQGNSA. The CDR3 loop reads CASSLVRHEQYF. DNA of the CDR3: TGTGCCAGCAGCTTAGTAAGGCACGAGCAGTACTTC.

The chain carries TRBV5-5 and TRBJ2-7; 9 bases match TRBD2. The germline gives CDR1 SGHKS, CDR2 YYEKEE (reference sequence). Trimming cost V 3 bases and J 2 bases; bases outside gene matches: 12. The CDR3 is made up of 17 amino acids. The CDR3 is CASSSRFSGRSPYEQYF. The DNA for the CDR3 is TGTGCCAGCAGCTCAAGATTTAGCGGGAGAAGCCCCTACGAGCAGTACTTC.

The V gene is TRBV7-9, the J gene TRBJ1-3; no firm D call. Looked up from germline, CDR1 is SEHNR and CDR2 is FQNEAQ (reference sequence). The CDR3 sequence is 17 residues long. V was shortened by 4 bases and J by 4 bases, with 20 bases between the two germline ends. CDR3 loop: CASSSPGATSYGNTIYF. Written as DNA, the CDR3 is TGTGCCAGCAGCTCTCCGGGAGCCACAAGTTACGGAAACACCATATATTTT.

This clone has just one count. The chain combines TRBV13 with TRBJ2-5; 7 nucleotides match TRBD2. CDR3 length equals 15 residues. The germline gives CDR1 PRHDT, CDR2 FYEKMQ (reference sequence). V dropped 5 bases and J dropped 3; count of bases not matched to a gene: 9. The CDR3 reads CASSLSGTFKETQYF. In DNA form, the CDR3 reads TGTGCCAGCAGCCTAAGCGGGACTTTTAAAGAGACCCAGTACTTC.

The V gene is TRBV5-4, the J gene TRBJ1-1; D may be TRBD1 (6 bases). Germline CDR1 SGHNT, CDR2 YYREEE (reference sequence). The V end lost 4 bases, the J end lost 1 base, and 20 bases lay between the germline ends. This CDR3 contains 17 residues. CDR3 in amino acids: CASSLDRSRGRNTEAFF. The CDR3 region has the DNA TGTGCCAGCAGCCTAGACAGGTCCCGGGGGAGGAACACTGAAGCTTTCTTT.

This rearrangement joins TRBV15 to TRBJ2-2, with TRBD2 matching over 7 bases. CDR1 LNHNV and CDR2 YYDKDF come from the germline V gene (reference sequence). The CDR3 sequence is 14 residues long. The ends lost 3 bases at V and 5 bases at J; junction bases unmatched: 3. CDR3 protein: CATSSLRGTGELFF. In nucleotides, the CDR3 is TGTGCCACCAGCAGTTTGCGGGGGACCGGGGAGCTGTTTTTT.

The chain links TRBV9 to TRBJ2-5; 11 bases are a match to TRBD2. This CDR3 region has 14 residues. V was pared by 4 bases and J by 7 bases, with 6 bases of the junction left unmatched. The germline V gene has CDR1 SGDLS and CDR2 YYNGEE. CDR3 coding DNA: TGTGCCAGCAGCCTTCTAGCGGGAGGAGCGACCCAGTACTTC. Residues: CASSLLAGGATQYF.

This clone was picked up a small number of times. This chain uses TRBV7-9 with TRBJ1-5, with D possibly TRBD1 on 5 matching bases. This CDR3 contains 15 residues. Per germline, CDR1 SEHNR and CDR2 FQNEAQ (reference sequence). Trimming removed 0 bases from V and 2 bases from J, with 8 bases in between. The CDR3 DNA follows: TGTGCCAGCAGCTTAGCGGGAGGGGGCAATCAGCCCCAGCATTTT. It is translated as CASSLAGGGNQPQHF.

The rearrangement links TRBV6-1 to TRBJ1-5, with a possible D match to TRBD1 (5 bases). The V end was cut by 7 bases, the J end by 9 bases, with 16 bases between. From germline, CDR1 is MNHNS and CDR2 SASEGT. The CDR3 has 13 residues. The CDR3 DNA follows: TGTGCCAGCATGGGTTTGGGGGACGCGCCCCAGCATTTT. This gives the protein CASMGLGDAPQHF.

The rearrangement links TRBV7-9 to TRBJ2-5; 7 nucleotides line up with TRBD1. V trimming: 5 bases; J trimming: 2 bases; junction bases outside the gene matches: 11. The V gene's germline CDR1 is SEHNR and CDR2 FQNEAQ (reference sequence). This CDR3 has 16 residues. CDR3 bases: TGTGCCAGCAGCGAAAACTACCGGGACAGTCAAGAGACCCAGTACTTC. It is translated as CASSENYRDSQETQYF.

This chain uses TRBV5-1 with TRBJ2-1, with D possibly TRBD2 on 5 matching bases. Looked up from germline, CDR1 is SGHRS and CDR2 is YFSETQ. The V end lost 6 bases, the J end lost 7 bases, and 14 bases lay between the germline ends. CDR3 length equals 13 residues. Here the CDR3 DNA reads TGCGCCAGCACGGAACTAGGTTTTAATGAGCAGTTCTTC. Protein: CASTELGFNEQFF.

This chain uses TRBV7-2 with TRBJ2-3; possible D gene TRBD2, 6 bases. Trimming removed 5 bases at V and 4 bases at J, with 22 bases between. The CDR3 is 17 amino acids. The V gene's germline CDR1 is SGHTA and CDR2 FQGNSA. The chain's CDR3 is CASSRRGSGTTPDTQYF. The CDR3 coding sequence is TGTGCCAGCAGCCGGAGGGGTAGCGGAACCACCCCAGATACGCAGTATTTT.

In this sample, this clone turned up many times. The gene calls are TRBV6-1 and TRBJ1-1; 8 bases fit TRBD1. CDR1 MNHNS and CDR2 SASEGT come from the germline V gene. The CDR3 totals 15 residues. The V gene end was trimmed by 2 bases and the J gene end by 4 bases; junction bases not matched to a gene: 6. The CDR3 protein is CASSEWAGGFTEAFF. The CDR3, as DNA: TGTGCCAGCAGTGAATGGGCAGGGGGCTTCACTGAAGCTTTCTTT.

The chain carries TRBV5-8 and TRBJ1-1; no definite D call. Between the trimmed V and J ends, which lost 7 bases and 6 bases, there was a span of 19 bases. This CDR3 contains 14 residues. Germline V gene data show CDR1 as SGHTS and CDR2 as YDEGEE. The CDR3 protein is CASVARGRVPEAFF. CDR3 bases: TGTGCCAGCGTAGCGAGAGGGCGCGTCCCTGAAGCTTTCTTT.

This chain links TRBV2 with TRBJ2-1, with 13 bases that match TRBD2. The CDR3 is made up of 16 amino acids. Unmatched junction bases numbered 13, after V lost 7 bases and J lost 10 bases. Per the germline V gene, CDR1 is SNHLY and CDR2 is FYNNEI. As DNA, the CDR3 is TGTGCCAGCACTGCACCCGGACTAGCGGGGGCAGGGGAGCAGTTCTTC. Translating gives CASTAPGLAGAGEQFF.

The genes are TRBV7-9 and TRBJ2-1, with D unresolved. The CDR3 spans 13 residues. Trimming left V 5 bases short and J 7 bases short, with 12 bases between. CDR1 is SEHNR, CDR2 FQNEAQ, per germline (reference sequence). The CDR3 region is CASSLLPENEQFF. The CDR3 coding sequence is TGTGCCAGCAGCCTGCTACCGGAGAATGAGCAGTTCTTC.